This TCR beta chain was sequenced for a study of blood T cell repertoires in COVID-19. Sequencing was performed with immunoSEQ multiplex PCR; in TCRdb, only in-frame clones are kept and a portion is missing. The sample lists approximately 240,000 clones, more than 65% seen once, with 4% to 4.5% in the top ten. This CDR3 has 15 amino acids. Germline V lookup: CDR1 MGHRA, CDR2 YSYEKL. V was clipped by 4 bases and J by 0 bases, with 12 bases between them. This clonotype was obtained from a woman in her thirties or forties with active or convalescent COVID-19. The rearrangement links TRBV4-1 to TRBJ1-1; tentatively, D is TRBD1 (6 bases). Sequencing was carried out using peripheral blood. CDR3 sequence (DNA): TGCGCCAGCAGCCTAAACAGGGTTTTGAACACTGAAGCTTTCTTT. Amino acids: CASSLNRVLNTEAFF.